This TCR beta chain was identified in a study of CD8+CD57+ T cells in acquired aplastic anemia. In the study overall: An average of 3.2 ug of DNA was obtained from sorted CD4+ and CD8+ cells.

TCR beta VDJ and CDR3 profiling used genomic DNA as template. MiXCR, applied by TCRdb to the reads, yields one record per CDR3 protein. This sample yields some 180,000 distinct CDR3 sequences, of which around 50% are seen a single time; under 15% belongs to the top ten. V was pared by 4 bases and J by 10 bases, with 11 bases of the junction left unmatched. Germline-derived CDR1 and CDR2 are SGHRS and YFSETQ. The CDR3 has 15 amino acids. Those patients picked for sequencing had displayed CD8+CD57+ cell expansion on flow cytometry. The patients all had a severe acquired aplastic anemia diagnosis. This clonotype was seen repeatedly, ten times or more.

The clonotype was recovered from a human donor with aplastic anemia. The J gene is TRBJ1-6, the V gene TRBV5-1, with 7 bases identical to TRBD1. The sequencing input was sorted CD4+, CD8+, or CD8+CD57+ T cells (not recorded which) from PBMCs. The CDR3 DNA reads as TGCGCCAGCAGCCTATCAGGGGGGGCCGAATCACCCCTCCACTTT. This encodes CASSLSGGAESPLHF.